This T cell receptor beta chain was recovered during a study of T cell repertoires in cytomegalovirus infection. The wider study: Public TCR beta signatures marked donors with CMV infection and the matching HLA. General observations from the study: CMV-specific TCR beta clonotypes restricted by HLA-C were the ones dominating the ex vivo response.

Each CDR3 protein is one row after TCRdb ran MiXCR on the reads. The sample has 210,000 or so distinct CDR3 sequences, 6% to 8% seen once. This clonotype was detected many times. Antigen specificity is unknown. The CDR3 contains 16 residues. The J segment lost 2 bases and the V segment lost 7 bases, leaving 13 bases of the junction unmatched. Looked up from germline, CDR1 is SQVTM and CDR2 is ANQGSEA. V and J are TRBV29-1 and TRBJ2-2, with TRBD1 matching over 7 bases. The sequenced sample was PBMCs. The sequence came from a human donor in good health (CMV status not recorded). Some clones in this sample may be carry-over from other donors' samples. The CDR3 loop is CSALPSGTVNTGELFF. CDR3 nucleotide sequence: TGCAGCGCCCTACCTTCCGGGACAGTAAACACCGGGGAGCTGTTTTTT.